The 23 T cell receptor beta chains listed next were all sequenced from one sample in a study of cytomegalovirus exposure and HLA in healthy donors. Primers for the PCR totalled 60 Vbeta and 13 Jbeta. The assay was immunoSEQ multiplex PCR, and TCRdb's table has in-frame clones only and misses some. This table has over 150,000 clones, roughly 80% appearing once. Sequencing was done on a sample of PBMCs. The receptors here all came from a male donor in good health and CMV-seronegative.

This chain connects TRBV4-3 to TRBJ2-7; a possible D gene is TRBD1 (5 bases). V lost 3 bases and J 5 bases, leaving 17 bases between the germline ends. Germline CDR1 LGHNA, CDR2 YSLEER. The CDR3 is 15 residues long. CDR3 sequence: CASSQGLPRNDEQYF. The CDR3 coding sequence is TGCGCCAGCAGCCAGGGGCTCCCACGCAACGACGAGCAGTACTTC.

CDR3 sequence: CASSSPSAGAYEQYF. In DNA, the CDR3 is TGTGCCAGCAGTTCTCCCTCGGCAGGGGCCTACGAGCAGTACTTC. This chain uses TRBV6-5 with TRBJ2-7; D perhaps matches TRBD1 (6 bases). CDR3 length equals 15 residues. V shed 4 bases and J shed 2 bases, with 15 bases lying between them. Germline CDR1 reads MNHEY; CDR2 reads SVGAGI.

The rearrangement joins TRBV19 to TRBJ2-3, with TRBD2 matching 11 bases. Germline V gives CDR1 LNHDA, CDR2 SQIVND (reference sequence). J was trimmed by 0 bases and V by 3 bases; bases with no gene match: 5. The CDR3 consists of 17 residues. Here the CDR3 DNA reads TGTGCCAGTAGTATGGGACTAGCGGTTTTAAGCACAGATACGCAGTATTTT. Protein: CASSMGLAVLSTDTQYF. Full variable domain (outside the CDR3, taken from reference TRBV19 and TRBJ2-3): DGGITQSPKYLFRKEGQNVTLSCEQNLNHDAMYWYRQDPGQGLRLIYYSQIVNDFQKGDIAEGYSVSREKKESFPLTVTSAQKNPTAFYLCASSMGLAVLSTDTQYFGPGTRLTVL.

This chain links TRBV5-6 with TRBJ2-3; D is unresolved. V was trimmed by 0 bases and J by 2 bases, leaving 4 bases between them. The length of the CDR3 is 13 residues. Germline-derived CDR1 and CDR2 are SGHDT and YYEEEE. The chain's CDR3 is CASSLGNTDTQYF. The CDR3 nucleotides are TGTGCCAGCAGCTTGGGTAACACAGATACGCAGTATTTT.

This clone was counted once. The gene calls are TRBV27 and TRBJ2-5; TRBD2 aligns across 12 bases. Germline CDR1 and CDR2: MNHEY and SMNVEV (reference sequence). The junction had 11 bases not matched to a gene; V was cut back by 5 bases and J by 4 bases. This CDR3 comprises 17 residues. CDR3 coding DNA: TGTGCCAGCAGTCCACTGGCTAGCGGGGGGGCGGGAGAGACCCAGTACTTC. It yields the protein CASSPLASGGAGETQYF.

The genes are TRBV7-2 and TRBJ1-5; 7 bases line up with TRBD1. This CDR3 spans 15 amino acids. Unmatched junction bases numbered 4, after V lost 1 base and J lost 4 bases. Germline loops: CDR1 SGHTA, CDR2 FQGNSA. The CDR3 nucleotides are TGTGCCAGCAGCTTAGTGGGACAGACTAATCAGCCCCAGCATTTT. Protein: CASSLVGQTNQPQHF.

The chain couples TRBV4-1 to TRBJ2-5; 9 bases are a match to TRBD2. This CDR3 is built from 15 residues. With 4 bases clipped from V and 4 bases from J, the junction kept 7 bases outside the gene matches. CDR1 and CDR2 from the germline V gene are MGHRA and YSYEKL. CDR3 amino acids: CASSPYSGRGETQYF. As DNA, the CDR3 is TGCGCCAGCAGCCCTTATAGCGGGAGAGGAGAGACCCAGTACTTC.

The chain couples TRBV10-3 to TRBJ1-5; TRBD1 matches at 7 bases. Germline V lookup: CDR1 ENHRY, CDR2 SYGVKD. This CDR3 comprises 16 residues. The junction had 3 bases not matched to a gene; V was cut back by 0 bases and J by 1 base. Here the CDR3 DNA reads TGTGCCATCAGTGAGTCAGGGGGCTTGAGCAATCAGCCCCAGCATTTT. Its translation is CAISESGGLSNQPQHF.

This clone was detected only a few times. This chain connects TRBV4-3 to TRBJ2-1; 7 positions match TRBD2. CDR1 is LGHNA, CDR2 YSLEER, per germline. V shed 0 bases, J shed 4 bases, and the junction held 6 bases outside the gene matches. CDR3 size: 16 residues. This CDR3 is CASSQDAGLGYNEQFF. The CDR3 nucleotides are TGCGCCAGCAGCCAAGATGCAGGACTAGGGTACAATGAGCAGTTCTTC.

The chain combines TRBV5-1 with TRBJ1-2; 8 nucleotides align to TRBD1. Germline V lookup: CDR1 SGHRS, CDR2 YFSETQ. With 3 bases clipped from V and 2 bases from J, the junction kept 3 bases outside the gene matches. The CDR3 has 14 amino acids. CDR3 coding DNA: TGCGCCAGCAGCTCCCGGACAGGGAACTATGGCTACACCTTC. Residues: CASSSRTGNYGYTF.

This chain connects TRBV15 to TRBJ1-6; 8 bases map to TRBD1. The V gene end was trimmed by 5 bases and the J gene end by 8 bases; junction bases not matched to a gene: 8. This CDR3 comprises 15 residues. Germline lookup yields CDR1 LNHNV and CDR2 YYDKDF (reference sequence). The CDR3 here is CATSSWDRPDSPLHF. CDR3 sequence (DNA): TGTGCCACCAGCTCCTGGGACAGGCCAGATTCACCCCTCCACTTT.

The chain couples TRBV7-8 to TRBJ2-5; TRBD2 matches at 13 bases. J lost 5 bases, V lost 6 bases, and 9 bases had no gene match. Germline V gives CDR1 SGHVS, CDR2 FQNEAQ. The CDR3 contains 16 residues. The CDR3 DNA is TGTGCCAGCAGACAACTAGCGGGAGGGCCAGGGGAGACCCAGTACTTC. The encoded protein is CASRQLAGGPGETQYF.

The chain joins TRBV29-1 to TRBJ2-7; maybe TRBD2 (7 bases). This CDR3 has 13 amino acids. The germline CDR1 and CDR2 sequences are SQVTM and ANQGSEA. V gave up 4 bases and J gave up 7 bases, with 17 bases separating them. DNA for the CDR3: TGCAGCGTTGTGAGGGGGAGGGCACAAGAGCAGTACTTC. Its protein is CSVVRGRAQEQYF.

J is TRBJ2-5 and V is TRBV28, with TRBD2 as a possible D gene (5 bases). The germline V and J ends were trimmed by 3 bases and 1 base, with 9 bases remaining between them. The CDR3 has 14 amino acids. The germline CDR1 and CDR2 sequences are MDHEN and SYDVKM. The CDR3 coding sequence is TGTGCCAGCAGTTTTCGCCGGGGCCAAGAGACCCAGTACTTC. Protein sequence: CASSFRRGQETQYF.

CDR3 nucleotides: TGTGCCAGCAGTTTAACTCTAGCGGGGGGGCCTTCTACAGATACGCAGTATTTT. This sequence encodes CASSLTLAGGPSTDTQYF. The chain has TRBV28 and TRBJ2-3; 12 nucleotides line up with TRBD2. The CDR3 consists of 18 residues. V shed 2 bases and J 3 bases; nucleotides not matched to a gene: 9. In germline, CDR1 is MDHEN, CDR2 SYDVKM.

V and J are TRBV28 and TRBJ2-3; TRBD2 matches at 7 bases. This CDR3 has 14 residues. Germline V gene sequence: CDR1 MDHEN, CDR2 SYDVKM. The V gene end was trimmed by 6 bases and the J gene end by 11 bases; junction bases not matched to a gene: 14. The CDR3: CASRLGGELTGQYF. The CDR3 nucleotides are TGTGCCAGCAGATTGGGGGGGGAATTAACTGGGCAGTATTTT.

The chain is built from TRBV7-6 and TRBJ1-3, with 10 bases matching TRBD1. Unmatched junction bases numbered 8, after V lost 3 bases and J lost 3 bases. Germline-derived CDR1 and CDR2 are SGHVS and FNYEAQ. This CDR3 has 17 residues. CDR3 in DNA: TGTGCCAGCAGCTTTAACCCCGGGACAGGGGATGGAAACACCATATATTTT. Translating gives CASSFNPGTGDGNTIYF.

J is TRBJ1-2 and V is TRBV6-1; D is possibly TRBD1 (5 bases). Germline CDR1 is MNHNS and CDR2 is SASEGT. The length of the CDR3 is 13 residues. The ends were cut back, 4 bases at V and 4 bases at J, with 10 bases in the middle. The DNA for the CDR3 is TGTGCCAGCAGTGCTCCCCAGGGCTATGGCTACACCTTC. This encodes CASSAPQGYGYTF.

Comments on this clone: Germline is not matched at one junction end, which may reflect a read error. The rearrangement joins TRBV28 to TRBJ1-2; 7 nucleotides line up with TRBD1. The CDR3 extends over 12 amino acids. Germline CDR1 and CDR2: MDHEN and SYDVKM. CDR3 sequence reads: CASQGGRRVYSF. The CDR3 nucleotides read TGTGCCAGTCAGGGGGGCCGGAGGGTATACTCCTTC.

The CDR3 here is CASSFFPLGHANTGELFF. Here the CDR3 DNA reads TGTGCCAGCAGCTTTTTCCCATTGGGACATGCGAACACCGGGGAGCTGTTTTTT. The V and J genes are TRBV11-2 and TRBJ2-2, with a possible D match to TRBD1 (6 bases). CDR1 and CDR2 (germline): SGHAT, FQNNGV. The CDR3 runs 18 residues. V was cut by 3 bases and J by 0 bases, with 17 bases left in between. Based on the CDR3 plus reference TRBV11-2 and TRBJ2-2, the full variable domain is EAGVAQSPRYKIIEKRQSVAFWCNPISGHATLYWYQQILGQGPKLLIQFQNNGVVDDSQLPKDRFSAERLKGVDSTLKIQPAKLEDSAVYLCASSFFPLGHANTGELFFGEGSRLTVL.

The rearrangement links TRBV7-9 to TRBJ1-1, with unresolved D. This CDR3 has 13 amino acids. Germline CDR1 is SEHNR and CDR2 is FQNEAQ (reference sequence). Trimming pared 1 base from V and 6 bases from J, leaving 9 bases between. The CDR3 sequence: CASSLGADSEAFF. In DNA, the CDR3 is TGTGCCAGCAGCTTAGGGGCAGATTCTGAAGCTTTCTTT.

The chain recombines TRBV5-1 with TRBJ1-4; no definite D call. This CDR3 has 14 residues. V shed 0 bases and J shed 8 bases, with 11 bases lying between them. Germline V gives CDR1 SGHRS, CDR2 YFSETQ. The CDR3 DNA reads TGCGCCAGCAGCTTGGCTGTGGAGGAGGAAAAACTGTTTTTT. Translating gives CASSLAVEEEKLFF.

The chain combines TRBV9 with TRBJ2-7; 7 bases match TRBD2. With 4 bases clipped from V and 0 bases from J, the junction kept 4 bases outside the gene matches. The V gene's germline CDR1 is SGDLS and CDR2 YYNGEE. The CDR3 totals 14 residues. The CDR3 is CASSPGTNSYEQYF. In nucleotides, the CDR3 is TGTGCCAGCAGCCCCGGGACTAACTCCTACGAGCAGTACTTC. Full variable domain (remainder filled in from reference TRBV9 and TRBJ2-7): DSGVTQTPKHLITATGQRVTLRCSPRSGDLSVYWYQQSLDQGLQFLIQYYNGEERAKGNILERFSAQQFPDLHSELNLSSLELGDSALYFCASSPGTNSYEQYFGPGTRLTVT.